A single sample is the source of the 7 T cell receptor beta chains below, sequenced in a study of shared clonotypes between healthy human individuals (dated by TCRdb to about 2020). CD8 naive samples consisted of CD45RO-negative cells that were positively selected for CCR7, yielding a CD45RA+CCR7+ population without TemRA cells. The library was built by means of the immunoSEQ multiplex PCR assay. TCRdb re-hosts the immuneACCESS table, in-frame sequences only. Its copies lack some clones; in the studies checked, an unresolved V gene accounts for under half of them, and the cause for the rest is not known. The sample includes about 1.9 million clones, with roughly 93% observed a single time. The biggest ten clones account for approximately 1.7% of the sample. Sequencing was performed on naive CD8+ T cells from PBMCs. Taken with the paper, the label for cell subset or site translates to: CD45RA+CCR7+. The receptors were sampled from a man aged 18 to 30 in good health. Some clones in this sample may be carry-over from other donors' samples.

Concerning this clone: This same CDR3 is encoded by further DNA sequences in the sample. The chain uses TRBV7-3 and TRBJ2-5; D is perhaps TRBD2 (6 bases). Germline-derived CDR1 and CDR2 are SGHTA and FQGTGA. Trimming cost V 0 bases and J 1 base, with 6 bases left between them. The CDR3 is made up of 14 amino acids. For the CDR3, the DNA is TGTGCCAGCAGCTTAACGGGGGGCCAAGAGACCCAGTACTTC. This encodes CASSLTGGQETQYF.

The sample holds a few counts of this clone. The chain joins TRBV27 to TRBJ1-1, with 8 bases identical to TRBD1. V lost 5 bases and J lost 9; bases outside the gene matches: 11. The CDR3 has 14 residues. Germline CDR1 and CDR2: MNHEY and SMNVEV (reference sequence). CDR3 sequence: CASSPTIRQGKAFF. CDR3 DNA sequence: TGTGCCAGCAGTCCGACGATTCGACAGGGGAAAGCTTTCTTT.

V gene TRBV5-1 combines with J gene TRBJ2-5; 7 bases map to TRBD2. The CDR3 loop spans 15 amino acids. The J segment lost 3 bases and the V segment lost 5 bases, leaving 10 bases of the junction unmatched. Germline CDR1 SGHRS, CDR2 YFSETQ. In DNA, the CDR3 is TGCGCCAGCAGGAACTTGTTTGGGGGGGAAGAGACCCAGTACTTC. Protein: CASRNLFGGEETQYF.

Concerning this clone: The junction and the germline gene differ at one end; a read error may be behind it. The chain has TRBV19 and TRBJ2-1; 16 bases fit TRBD2. The germline CDR1 and CDR2 sequences are LNHDA and SQIVND (reference sequence). CDR3 length equals 13 residues. In nucleotides, the CDR3 is TGCGGGACTAGCGGGAGGGTTGGCGATGAGCAGTTCTTC. Its protein product is CGTSGRVGDEQFF.

The CDR3 nucleotides read TGTGCCACCAGGACGACTAGCGGGACCTACGAGCAGTACTTC. Amino acid sequence: CATRTTSGTYEQYF. The chain links TRBV15 to TRBJ2-7, with TRBD2 matching over 11 bases. The V gene end was trimmed by 6 bases and the J gene end by 2 bases; junction bases not matched to a gene: 3. The germline V gene has CDR1 LNHNV and CDR2 YYDKDF (reference sequence). This CDR3 has 14 residues.

The rearrangement links TRBV9 to TRBJ2-2; D gene unclear. There are 14 residues in the CDR3. Germline V lookup: CDR1 SGDLS, CDR2 YYNGEE. V gave up 0 bases and J gave up 6 bases, with 9 bases separating them. Written as DNA, the CDR3 is TGTGCCAGCAGCGTAGGGCGAACCCCCGGGGAGCTGTTTTTT. Amino acids: CASSVGRTPGELFF.

The J gene is TRBJ2-2, the V gene TRBV5-6; 8 bases align to TRBD2. J was trimmed by 1 base and V by 1 base; bases with no gene match: 3. This CDR3 spans 16 amino acids. Germline V gene data show CDR1 as SGHDT and CDR2 as YYEEEE. In DNA, the CDR3 is TGTGCCAGCAGCTTGCGCGCGGGAGGGAACACCGGGGAGCTGTTTTTT. This sequence encodes CASSLRAGGNTGELFF.